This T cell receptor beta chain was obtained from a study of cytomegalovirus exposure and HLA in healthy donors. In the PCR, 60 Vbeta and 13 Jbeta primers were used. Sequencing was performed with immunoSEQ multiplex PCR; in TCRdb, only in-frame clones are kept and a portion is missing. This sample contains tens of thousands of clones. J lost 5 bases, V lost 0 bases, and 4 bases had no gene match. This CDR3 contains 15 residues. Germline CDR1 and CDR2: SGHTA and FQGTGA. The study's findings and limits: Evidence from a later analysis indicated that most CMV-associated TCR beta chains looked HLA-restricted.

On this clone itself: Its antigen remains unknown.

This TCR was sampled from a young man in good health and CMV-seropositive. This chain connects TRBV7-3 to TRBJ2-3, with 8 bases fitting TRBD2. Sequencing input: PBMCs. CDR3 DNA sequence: TGTGCCAGCAGCTTAACGAGACGGGAGGGAGATACGCAGTATTTT. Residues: CASSLTRREGDTQYF.